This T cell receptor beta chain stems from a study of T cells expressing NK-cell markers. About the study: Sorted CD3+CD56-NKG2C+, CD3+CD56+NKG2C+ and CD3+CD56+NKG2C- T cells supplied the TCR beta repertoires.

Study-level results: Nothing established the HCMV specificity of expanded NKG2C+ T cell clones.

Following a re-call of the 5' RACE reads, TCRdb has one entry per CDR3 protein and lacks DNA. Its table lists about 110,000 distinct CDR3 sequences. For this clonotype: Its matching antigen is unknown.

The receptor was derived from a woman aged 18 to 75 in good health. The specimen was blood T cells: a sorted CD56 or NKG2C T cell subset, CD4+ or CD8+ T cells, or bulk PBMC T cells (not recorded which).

The CDR3: CASRSDRAYNEQFF. The rearrangement joins TRBV6-2 or TRBV6-3 to TRBJ2-1; TCRdb gives TRBD1 as the D gene, but with no DNA this cannot be confirmed. This CDR3 has 14 amino acids. The germline gives CDR1 MNHEY, CDR2 SVGEGT.